This T cell receptor (beta chain) was recovered during a study of control samples from healthy donors and cancer patients. V gave up 3 bases and J gave up 0 bases, with 9 bases separating them. CDR1 is SEHNR, CDR2 FQNEAQ, per germline (reference sequence). The length of the CDR3 is 16 residues. Sequenced by immunoSEQ multiplex PCR; TCRdb stores in-frame clones only, minus some. The table lists 100,000 to 150,000 clones, over 80% of them singletons, with about 2.2% in the top ten. The chain is built from TRBV7-9 and TRBJ1-6; TRBD1 might be the D (5 bases). The sample consisted of blood. This clonotype was obtained from a woman aged 45-59 years in good health. CDR3 residues: CASSLGGSSYNSPLHF. CDR3 nucleotide sequence: TGTGCCAGCAGCTTGGGGGGGAGCTCCTATAATTCACCCCTCCACTTT.